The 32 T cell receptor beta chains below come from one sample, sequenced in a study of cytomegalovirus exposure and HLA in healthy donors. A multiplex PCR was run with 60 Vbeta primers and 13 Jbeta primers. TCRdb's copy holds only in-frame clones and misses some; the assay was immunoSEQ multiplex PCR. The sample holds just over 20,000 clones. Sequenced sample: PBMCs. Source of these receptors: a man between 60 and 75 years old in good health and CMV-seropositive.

This chain's CDR3 is CATGREGNQPQHF. CDR3 DNA sequence: TGTGCCACGGGAAGGGAAGGGAATCAGCCCCAGCATTTT. The chain links TRBV10-3 to TRBJ1-5, with D unresolved. V was trimmed by 10 bases and J by 4 bases, leaving 14 bases between them. Germline loops: CDR1 ENHRY, CDR2 SYGVKD. The CDR3 is 13 amino acids.

CDR3 in amino acids: CSASADTIYF. CDR3 coding DNA: TGCAGTGCTAGTGCGGACACCATATATTTT. The chain recombines TRBV20-1 with TRBJ1-3; D is unresolved. Germline V CDR1 and CDR2: DFQATT, SNEGSKA (reference sequence). The V end was cut by 3 bases, the J end by 8 bases, with 5 bases between. The CDR3 has 10 amino acids.

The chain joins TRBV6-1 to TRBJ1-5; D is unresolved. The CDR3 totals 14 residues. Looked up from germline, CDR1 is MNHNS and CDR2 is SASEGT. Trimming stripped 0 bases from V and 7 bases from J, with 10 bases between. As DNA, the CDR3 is TGTGCCAGCAGTGAAGCAATCGGCGGGCAGCCCCAGCATTTT. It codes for CASSEAIGGQPQHF.

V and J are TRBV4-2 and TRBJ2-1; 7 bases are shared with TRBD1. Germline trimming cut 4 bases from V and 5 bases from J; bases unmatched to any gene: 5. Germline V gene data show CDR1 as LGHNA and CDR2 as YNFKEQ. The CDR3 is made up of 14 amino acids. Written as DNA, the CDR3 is TGTGCCAGCAGCCTGAACAGGGGAAACAATGAGCAGTTCTTC. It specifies CASSLNRGNNEQFF.

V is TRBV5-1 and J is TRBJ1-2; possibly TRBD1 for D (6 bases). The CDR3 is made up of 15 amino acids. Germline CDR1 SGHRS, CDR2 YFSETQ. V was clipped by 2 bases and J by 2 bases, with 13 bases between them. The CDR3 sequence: CASSFQGQLNYGYTF. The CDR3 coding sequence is TGCGCCAGCAGCTTCCAGGGGCAGTTAAACTATGGCTACACCTTC.

This CDR3 reads CASSQDPGVTDTQYF. In nucleotides, the CDR3 is TGCGCCAGCAGCCAAGATCCCGGAGTCACAGATACGCAGTATTTT. V and J are TRBV4-1 and TRBJ2-3, with D unresolved. Germline CDR1 and CDR2: MGHRA and YSYEKL. Trimming removed 0 bases at V and 2 bases at J, with 9 bases between. The CDR3 totals 15 residues.

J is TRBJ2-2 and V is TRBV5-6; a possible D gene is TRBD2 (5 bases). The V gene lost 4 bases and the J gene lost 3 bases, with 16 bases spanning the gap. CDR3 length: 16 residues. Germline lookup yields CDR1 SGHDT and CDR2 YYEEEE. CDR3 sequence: CASSILRGQYTGELFF. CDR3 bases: TGTGCCAGCAGCATACTTCGCGGGCAGTACACCGGGGAGCTGTTTTTT.

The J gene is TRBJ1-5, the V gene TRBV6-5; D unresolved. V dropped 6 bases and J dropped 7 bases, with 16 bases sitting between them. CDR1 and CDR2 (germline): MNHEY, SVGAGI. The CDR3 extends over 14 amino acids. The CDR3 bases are TGTGCCAGCAGGACTAGGGAATATGGCCAGCCCCAGCATTTT. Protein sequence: CASRTREYGQPQHF.

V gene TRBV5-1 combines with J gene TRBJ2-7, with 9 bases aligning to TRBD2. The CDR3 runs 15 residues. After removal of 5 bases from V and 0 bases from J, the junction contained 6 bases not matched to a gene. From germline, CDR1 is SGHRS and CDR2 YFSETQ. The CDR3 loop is CASRPTSGLSYEQYF. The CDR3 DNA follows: TGCGCCAGCAGGCCGACTAGCGGACTCTCCTACGAGCAGTACTTC.

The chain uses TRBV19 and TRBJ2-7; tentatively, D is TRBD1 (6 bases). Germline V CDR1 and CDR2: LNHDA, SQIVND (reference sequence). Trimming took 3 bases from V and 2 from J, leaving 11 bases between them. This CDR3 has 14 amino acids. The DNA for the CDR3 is TGTGCCAGTAGTATGTGGGACATGCCCTACGAGCAGTACTTC. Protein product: CASSMWDMPYEQYF.

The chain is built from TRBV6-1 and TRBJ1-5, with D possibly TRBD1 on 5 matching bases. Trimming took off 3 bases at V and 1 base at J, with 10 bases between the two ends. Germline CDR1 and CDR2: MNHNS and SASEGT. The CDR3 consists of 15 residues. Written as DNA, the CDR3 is TGTGCCAGCAGTGATTCAAGGGGAAGCAATCAGCCCCAGCATTTT. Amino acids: CASSDSRGSNQPQHF.

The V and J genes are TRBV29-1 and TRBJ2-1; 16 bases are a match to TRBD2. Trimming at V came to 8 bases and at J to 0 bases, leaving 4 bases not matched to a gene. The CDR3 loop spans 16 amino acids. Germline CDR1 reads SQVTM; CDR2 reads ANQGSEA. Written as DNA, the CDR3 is TGCAGCTCGGGACTAGCGGGAGGGAGCTCCTACAATGAGCAGTTCTTC. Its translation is CSSGLAGGSSYNEQFF.

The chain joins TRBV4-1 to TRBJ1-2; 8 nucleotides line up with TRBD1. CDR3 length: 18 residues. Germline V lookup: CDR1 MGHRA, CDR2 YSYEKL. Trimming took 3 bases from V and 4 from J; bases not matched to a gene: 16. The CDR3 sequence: CASSQGGDRPQGGYGYTF. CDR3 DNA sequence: TGCGCCAGCAGCCAGGGGGGGGACAGGCCTCAAGGGGGCTATGGCTACACCTTC.

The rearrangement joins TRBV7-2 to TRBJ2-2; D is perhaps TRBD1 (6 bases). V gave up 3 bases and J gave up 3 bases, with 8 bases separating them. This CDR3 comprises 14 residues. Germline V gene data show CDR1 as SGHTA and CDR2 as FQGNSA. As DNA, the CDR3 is TGTGCCAGCAGCTTGTACAGGGACACCGGGGAGCTGTTTTTT. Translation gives CASSLYRDTGELFF.

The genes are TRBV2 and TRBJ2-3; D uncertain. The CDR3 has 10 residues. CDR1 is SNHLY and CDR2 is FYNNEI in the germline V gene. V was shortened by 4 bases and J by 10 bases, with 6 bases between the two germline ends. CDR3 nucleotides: TGTGCCAGCAGTGCCCTTGCGCAGTATTTT. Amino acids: CASSALAQYF.

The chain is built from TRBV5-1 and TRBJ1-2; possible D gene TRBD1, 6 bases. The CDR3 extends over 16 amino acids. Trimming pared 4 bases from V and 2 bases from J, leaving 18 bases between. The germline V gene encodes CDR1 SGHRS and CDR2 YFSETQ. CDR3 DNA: TGCGCCAGCAGCCAGTTATCAGGGGCCAAGAACTATGGCTACACCTTC. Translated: CASSQLSGAKNYGYTF. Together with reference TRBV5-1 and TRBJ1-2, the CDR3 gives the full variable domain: KAGVTQTPRYLIKTRGQQVTLSCSPISGHRSVSWYQQTPGQGLQFLFEYFSETQRNKGNFPGRFSGRQFSNSRSEMNVSTLELGDSALYLCASSQLSGAKNYGYTFGSGTRLTVV.

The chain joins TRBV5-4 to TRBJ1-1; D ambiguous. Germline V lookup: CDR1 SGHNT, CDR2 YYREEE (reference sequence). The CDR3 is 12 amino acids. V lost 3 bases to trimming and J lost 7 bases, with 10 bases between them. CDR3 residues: CASSWLGYEAFF. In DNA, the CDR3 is TGTGCCAGCAGCTGGCTCGGGTATGAAGCTTTCTTT.

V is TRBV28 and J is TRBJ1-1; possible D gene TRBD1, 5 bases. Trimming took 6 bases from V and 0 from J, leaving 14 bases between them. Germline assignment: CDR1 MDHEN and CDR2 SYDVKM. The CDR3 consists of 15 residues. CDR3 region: CASSPGGALNTEAFF. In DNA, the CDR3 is TGTGCCAGCAGCCCGGGGGGTGCGCTGAACACTGAAGCTTTCTTT.

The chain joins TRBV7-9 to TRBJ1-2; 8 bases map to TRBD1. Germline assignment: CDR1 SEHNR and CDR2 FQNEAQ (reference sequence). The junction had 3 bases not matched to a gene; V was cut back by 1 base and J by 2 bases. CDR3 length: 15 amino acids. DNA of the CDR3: TGTGCCAGCAGCTTAGTTGCAGGGGGCAACTATGGCTACACCTTC. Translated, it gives CASSLVAGGNYGYTF.

In DNA, the CDR3 is TGTGCCAGCAGCGGAGACAGGAACACTGAAGCTTTCTTT. Translating it yields CASSGDRNTEAFF. The chain links TRBV11-2 to TRBJ1-1; TRBD1 might be the D (5 bases). The CDR3 covers 13 residues. V lost 5 bases, J lost 1 base, and 8 bases lay in between. Germline CDR1 is SGHAT and CDR2 is FQNNGV.

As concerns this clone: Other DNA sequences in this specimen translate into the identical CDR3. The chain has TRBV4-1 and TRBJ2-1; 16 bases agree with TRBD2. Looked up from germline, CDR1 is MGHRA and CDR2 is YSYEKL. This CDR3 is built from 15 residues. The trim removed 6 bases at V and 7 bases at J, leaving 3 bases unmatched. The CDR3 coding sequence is TGCGCCAGCAGGACGGGACTAGCGGGAGGGAATGAGCAGTTCTTC. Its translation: CASRTGLAGGNEQFF.

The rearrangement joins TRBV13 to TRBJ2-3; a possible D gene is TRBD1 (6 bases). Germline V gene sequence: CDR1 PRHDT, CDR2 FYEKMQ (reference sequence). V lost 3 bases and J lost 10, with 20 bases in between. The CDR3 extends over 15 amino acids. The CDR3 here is CASSFAPGHSIPQYF. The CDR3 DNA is TGTGCCAGCAGCTTCGCTCCGGGACATTCCATTCCGCAGTATTTT.

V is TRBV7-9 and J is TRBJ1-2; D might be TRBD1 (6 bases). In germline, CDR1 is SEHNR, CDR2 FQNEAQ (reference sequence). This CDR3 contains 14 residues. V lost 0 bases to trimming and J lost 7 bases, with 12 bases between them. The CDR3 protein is CASSLAGGAGGYTF. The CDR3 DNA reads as TGTGCCAGCAGCTTAGCGGGGGGGGCTGGTGGCTACACCTTC.

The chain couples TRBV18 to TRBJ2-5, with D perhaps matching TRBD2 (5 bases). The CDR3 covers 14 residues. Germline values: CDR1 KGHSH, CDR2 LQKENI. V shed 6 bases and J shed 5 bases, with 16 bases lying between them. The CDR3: CASSPTGYVETQYF. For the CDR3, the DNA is TGTGCCAGCTCCCCCACGGGGTATGTGGAGACCCAGTACTTC.

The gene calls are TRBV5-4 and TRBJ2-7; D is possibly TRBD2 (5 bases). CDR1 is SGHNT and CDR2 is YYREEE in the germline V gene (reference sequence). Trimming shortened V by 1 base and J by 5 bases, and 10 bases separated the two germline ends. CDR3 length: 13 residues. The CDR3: CASSLLSGNEQYF. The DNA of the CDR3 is TGTGCCAGCAGCTTGTTGTCGGGGAACGAGCAGTACTTC.

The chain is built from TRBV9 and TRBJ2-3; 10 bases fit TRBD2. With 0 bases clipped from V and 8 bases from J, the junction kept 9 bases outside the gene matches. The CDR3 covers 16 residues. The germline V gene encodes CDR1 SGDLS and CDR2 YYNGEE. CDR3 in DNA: TGTGCCAGCAGCGTAGCTGGGGCTAGCGGGAGTGGTACGCAGTATTTT. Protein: CASSVAGASGSGTQYF.

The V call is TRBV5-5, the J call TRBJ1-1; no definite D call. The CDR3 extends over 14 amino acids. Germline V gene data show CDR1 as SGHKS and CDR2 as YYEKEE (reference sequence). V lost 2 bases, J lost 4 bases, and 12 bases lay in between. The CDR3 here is CASSFPGEGTEAFF. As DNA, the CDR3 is TGTGCCAGCAGCTTTCCGGGAGAGGGCACTGAAGCTTTCTTT. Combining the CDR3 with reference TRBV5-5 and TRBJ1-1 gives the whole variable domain DAGVTQSPTHLIKTRGQQVTLRCSPISGHKSVSWYQQVLGQGPQFIFQYYEKEERGRGNFPDRFSARQFPNYSSELNVNALLLGDSALYLCASSFPGEGTEAFFGQGTRLTVV.

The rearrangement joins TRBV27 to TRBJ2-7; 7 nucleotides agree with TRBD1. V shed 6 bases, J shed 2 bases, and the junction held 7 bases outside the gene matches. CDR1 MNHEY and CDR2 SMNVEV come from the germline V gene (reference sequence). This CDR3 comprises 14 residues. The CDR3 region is CASSVGQVPYEQYF. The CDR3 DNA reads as TGTGCCAGCAGCGTTGGACAGGTTCCCTACGAGCAGTACTTC.

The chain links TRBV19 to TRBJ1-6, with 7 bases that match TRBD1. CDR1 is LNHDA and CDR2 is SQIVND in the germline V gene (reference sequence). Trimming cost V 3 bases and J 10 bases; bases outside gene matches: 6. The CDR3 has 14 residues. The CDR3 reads CASSIFDRDSPLHF. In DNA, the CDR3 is TGTGCCAGTAGTATCTTCGACAGGGACTCACCCCTCCACTTT.

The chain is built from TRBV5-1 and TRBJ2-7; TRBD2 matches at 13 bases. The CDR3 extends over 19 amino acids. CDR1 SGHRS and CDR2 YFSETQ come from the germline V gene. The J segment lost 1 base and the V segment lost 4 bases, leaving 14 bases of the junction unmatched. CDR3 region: CASSRLVDTSGRGSYEQYF. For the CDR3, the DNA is TGCGCCAGCAGCCGACTTGTTGATACTAGCGGGAGGGGATCCTACGAGCAGTACTTC.

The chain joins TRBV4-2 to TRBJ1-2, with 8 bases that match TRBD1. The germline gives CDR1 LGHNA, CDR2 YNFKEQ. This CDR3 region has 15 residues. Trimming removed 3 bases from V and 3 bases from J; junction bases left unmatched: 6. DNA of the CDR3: TGTGCCAGCAGCCAGATAATACAGGGGGACTATGGCTACACCTTC. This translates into CASSQIIQGDYGYTF.

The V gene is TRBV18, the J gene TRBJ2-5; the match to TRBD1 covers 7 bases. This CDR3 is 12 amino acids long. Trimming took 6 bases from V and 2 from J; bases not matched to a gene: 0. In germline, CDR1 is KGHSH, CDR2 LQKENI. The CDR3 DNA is TGTGCCAGCTCGGGACAGCAAGAGACCCAGTACTTC. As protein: CASSGQQETQYF.